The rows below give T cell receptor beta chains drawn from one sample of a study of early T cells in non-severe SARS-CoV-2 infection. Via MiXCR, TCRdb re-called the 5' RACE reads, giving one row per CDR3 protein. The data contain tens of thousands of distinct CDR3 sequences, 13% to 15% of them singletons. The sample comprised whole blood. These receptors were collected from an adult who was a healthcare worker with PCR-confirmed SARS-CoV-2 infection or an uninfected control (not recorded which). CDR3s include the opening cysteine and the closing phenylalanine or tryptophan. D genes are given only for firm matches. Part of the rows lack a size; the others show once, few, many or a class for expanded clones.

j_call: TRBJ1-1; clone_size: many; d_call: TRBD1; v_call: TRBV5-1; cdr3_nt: TGCGCCAGCAGCCAGGGGGCTGAAACTGAAGCTTTCTTT; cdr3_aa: CASSQGAETEAFF
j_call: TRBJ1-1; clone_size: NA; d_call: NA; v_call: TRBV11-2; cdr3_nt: TGTGCCAGCAGCTTAGGGGTCCATAAGAACACTGAAGCTTTCTTT; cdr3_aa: CASSLGVHKNTEAFF
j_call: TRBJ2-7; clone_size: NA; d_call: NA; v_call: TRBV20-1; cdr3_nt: TGCAGTGCTAGAGACCCCGCCGGGCCCACCTACGAGCAGTACTTC; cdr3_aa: CSARDPAGPTYEQYF
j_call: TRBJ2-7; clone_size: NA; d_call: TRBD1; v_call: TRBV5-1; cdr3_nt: TGCGCCAGCAGCTCCCGGGACAGCACTTACGAGCAGTACTTC; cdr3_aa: CASSSRDSTYEQYF
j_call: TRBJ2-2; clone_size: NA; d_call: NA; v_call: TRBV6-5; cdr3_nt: TGTGCCAGCAGTTACGTTACAGCAGCGGGGGAGCTGTTTTTT; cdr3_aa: CASSYVTAAGELFF
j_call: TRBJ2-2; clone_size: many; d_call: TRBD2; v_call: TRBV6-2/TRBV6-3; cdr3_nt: TGTGCCAGCAGTTACGGGACTAGCGGGGGGGCCGGCACCGGGGAGCTGTTTTTT; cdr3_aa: CASSYGTSGGAGTGELFF
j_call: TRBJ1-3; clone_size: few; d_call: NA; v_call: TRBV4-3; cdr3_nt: TGCGCCAGCAGCCAAGTGAGCGGCGGGGCCGGAAACACCATATATTTT; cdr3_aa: CASSQVSGGAGNTIYF
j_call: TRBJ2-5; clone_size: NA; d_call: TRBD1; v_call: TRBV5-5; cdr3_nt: TGTGCCAGCAGCTATTACATAGGGACAGGGTACGGAGAGACCCAGTACTTC; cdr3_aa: CASSYYIGTGYGETQYF
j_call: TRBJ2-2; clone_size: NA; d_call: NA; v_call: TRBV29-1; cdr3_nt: TGCAGCGCTAACGGGGCCACCGGGGAGCTGTTTTTT; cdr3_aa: CSANGATGELFF
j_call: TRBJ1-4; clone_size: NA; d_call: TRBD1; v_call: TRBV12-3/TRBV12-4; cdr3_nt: TGTGCCAGCAGAACCGGGACAGGCCCTAATGAAAAACTGTTTTTT; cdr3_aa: CASRTGTGPNEKLFF
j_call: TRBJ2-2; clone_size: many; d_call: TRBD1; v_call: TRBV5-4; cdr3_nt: TGTGCCAGCAGCCTGGCAGAGGACAGGGTAGACGGGGAGCTGTTTTTT; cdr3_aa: CASSLAEDRVDGELFF
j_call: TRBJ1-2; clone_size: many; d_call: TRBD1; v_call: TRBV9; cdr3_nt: TGTGCCAGCAGCGAAAGGACAGGGACCTACTATGGCTACACCTTC; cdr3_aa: CASSERTGTYYGYTF
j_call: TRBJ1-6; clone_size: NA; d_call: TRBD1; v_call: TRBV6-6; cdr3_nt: TGTGCCAGCAGTCCCGAACCGGGACAGGGGGGGAGCTCCTATAATTCACCCCTCCACTTT; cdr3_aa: CASSPEPGQGGSSYNSPLHF
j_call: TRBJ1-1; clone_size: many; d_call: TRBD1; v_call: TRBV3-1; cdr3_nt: TGTGCCAGCAGCCAAGGGACAGGGGGGACTGAAGCTTTCTTT; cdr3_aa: CASSQGTGGTEAFF
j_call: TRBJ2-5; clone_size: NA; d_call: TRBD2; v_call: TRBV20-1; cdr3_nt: TGCAGTGCCCTGACTAGCGGGGTCCAAGAGACCCAGTACTTC; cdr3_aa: CSALTSGVQETQYF
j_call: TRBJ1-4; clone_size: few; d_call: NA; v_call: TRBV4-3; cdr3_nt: TGCGCCAGCAGCCAAGCGGGACATCCCGAAACTAATGAAAAACTGTTTTTT; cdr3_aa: CASSQAGHPETNEKLFF
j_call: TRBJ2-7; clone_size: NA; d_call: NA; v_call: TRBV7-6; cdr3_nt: TGTGCCAGCAGCTTAGCCCAGGGCGGCAACGAGCAGTACTTC; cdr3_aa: CASSLAQGGNEQYF
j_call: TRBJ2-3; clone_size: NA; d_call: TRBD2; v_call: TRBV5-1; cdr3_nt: TGCGCCAGCAGCTTGACTAGCGGGGCCACAGATACGCAGTATTTT; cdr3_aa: CASSLTSGATDTQYF
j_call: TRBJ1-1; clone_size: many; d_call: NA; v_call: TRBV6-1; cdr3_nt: TGTGCCAGCAGTGAAGGGTTCGGCACTGAAGCTTTCTTT; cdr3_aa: CASSEGFGTEAFF
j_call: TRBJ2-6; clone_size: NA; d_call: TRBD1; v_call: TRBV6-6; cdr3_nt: TGTGCCAGCAGTACCGGGACAGGCATCTCTGGGGCCAACGTCCTGACTTTC; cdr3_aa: CASSTGTGISGANVLTF
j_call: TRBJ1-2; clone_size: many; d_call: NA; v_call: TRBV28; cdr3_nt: TGTGCCAGCAGTTTAGGGTCCCGGGGCTACACCTTC; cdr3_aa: CASSLGSRGYTF
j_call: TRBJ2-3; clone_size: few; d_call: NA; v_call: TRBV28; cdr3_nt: TGTGCCAGCAGTCTAGACAGTGCCGCTAGCACAGATACGCAGTATTTT; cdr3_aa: CASSLDSAASTDTQYF
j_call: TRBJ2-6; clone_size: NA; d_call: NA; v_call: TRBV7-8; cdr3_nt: TGTGCCAGCAGCTTAGAATACAGGCTCTCTGGGGCCAACGTCCTGACTTTC; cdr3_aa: CASSLEYRLSGANVLTF
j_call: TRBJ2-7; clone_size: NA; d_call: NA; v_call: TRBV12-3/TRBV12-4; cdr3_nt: TGTGCCAGCAGTTTATCAGGGGTAACCTACGAGCAGTACTTC; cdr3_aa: CASSLSGVTYEQYF
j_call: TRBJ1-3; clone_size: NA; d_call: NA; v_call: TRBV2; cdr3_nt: TGTGCCAGCAGTGAAGGAGCAGGCCCTGGAAACACCATATATTTT; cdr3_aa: CASSEGAGPGNTIYF